This T cell receptor beta chain was sequenced during a study of T cell repertoires in cytomegalovirus infection. Study as a whole: CMV infection together with matching HLA type was indicated by public TCR beta signatures.

About this clonotype: Its antigen remains unidentified. The junction and the germline gene differ at one end; a read error may be behind it.

Germline CDR1 ENHRY, CDR2 SYGVKD. The CDR3 is 15 amino acids. TCRdb fed the reads into MiXCR, producing one record per CDR3 protein. The table includes roughly 350,000 distinct CDR3 sequences, nearly 35% detected once. This receptor was obtained from a human donor in good health (CMV status not recorded). Some clones in this sample may be carry-over from other donors' samples. The sequenced sample was cultured PBMCs, obtained from culture after CMV antigen stimulation. The chain links TRBV10-3 to TRBJ2-7; D is tentatively TRBD1 or TRBD2 (5 bases each). The CDR3 here is CAISDPGTELYGQYF. The DNA of the CDR3 is TGTGCCATCAGTGACCCCGGGACGGAGCTCTACGGGCAGTACTTC.